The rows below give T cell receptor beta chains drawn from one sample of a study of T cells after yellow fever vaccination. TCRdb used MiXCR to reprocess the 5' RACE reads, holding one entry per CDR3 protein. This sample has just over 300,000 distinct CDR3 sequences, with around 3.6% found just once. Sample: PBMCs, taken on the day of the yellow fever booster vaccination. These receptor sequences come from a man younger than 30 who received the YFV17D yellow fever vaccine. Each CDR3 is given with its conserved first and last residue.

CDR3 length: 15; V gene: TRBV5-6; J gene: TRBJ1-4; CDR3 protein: CASSSITATNEKLFF
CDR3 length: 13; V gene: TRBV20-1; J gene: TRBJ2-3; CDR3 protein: CSAEDRSTDTQYF
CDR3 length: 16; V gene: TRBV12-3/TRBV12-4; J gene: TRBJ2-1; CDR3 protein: CASRARTSGSNNEQFF
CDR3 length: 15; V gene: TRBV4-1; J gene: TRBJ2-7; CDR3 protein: CASTLNTRGVYEQYF
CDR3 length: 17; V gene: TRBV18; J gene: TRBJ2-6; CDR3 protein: CASSPRAATSGANVLTF
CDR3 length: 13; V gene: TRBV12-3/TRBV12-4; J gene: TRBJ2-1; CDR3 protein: CASSTGGRGEQFF
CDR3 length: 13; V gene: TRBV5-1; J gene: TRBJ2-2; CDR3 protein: CASSWAGPGELFF
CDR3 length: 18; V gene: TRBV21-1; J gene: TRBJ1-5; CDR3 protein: CASSKGGTGVRGNQPQHF
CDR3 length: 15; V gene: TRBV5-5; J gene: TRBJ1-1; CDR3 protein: CASSVEGWPKNEAFF
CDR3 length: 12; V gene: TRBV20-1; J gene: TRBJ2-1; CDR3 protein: CSPRGPGNEQFF
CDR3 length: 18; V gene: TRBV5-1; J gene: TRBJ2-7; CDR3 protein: CASSLVPRDRFFSYEQYF
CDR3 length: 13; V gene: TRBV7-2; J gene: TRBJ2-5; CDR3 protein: CASTNPGSETQYF
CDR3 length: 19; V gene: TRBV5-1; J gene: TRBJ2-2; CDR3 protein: CASSAEGTDNPSNTGELFF
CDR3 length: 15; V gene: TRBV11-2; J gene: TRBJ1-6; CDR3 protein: CASSLRSSYNSPLHF
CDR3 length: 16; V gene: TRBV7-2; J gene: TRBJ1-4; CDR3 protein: CASSLFGRSGGEKLFF
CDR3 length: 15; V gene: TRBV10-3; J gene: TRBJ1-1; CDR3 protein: CAISTSTGEATEAFF
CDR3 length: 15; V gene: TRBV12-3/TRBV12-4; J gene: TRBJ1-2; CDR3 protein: CASSLTEVGIYGYTF
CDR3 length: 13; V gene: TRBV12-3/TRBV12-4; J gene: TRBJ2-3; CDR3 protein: CASSLVPDGTQYF
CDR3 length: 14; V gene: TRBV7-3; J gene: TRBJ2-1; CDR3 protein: CASSEGLGDNEQFF
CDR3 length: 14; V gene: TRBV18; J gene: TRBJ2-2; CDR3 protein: CASSPGALSGELFF
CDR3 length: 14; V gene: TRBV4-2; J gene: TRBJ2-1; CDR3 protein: CASSQESPYNEQFF
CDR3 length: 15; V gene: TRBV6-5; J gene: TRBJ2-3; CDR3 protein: CASSYDGQFTDTQYF
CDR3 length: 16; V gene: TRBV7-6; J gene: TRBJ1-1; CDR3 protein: CASSAQTGDLRTEAFF
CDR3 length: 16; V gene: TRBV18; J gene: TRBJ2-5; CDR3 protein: CASSPPPGTGGETQYF
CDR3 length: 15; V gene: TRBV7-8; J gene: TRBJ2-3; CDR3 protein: CASSSAGGITDTQYF
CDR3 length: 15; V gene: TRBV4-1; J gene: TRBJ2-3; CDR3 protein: CASSQDRGGGDTQYF
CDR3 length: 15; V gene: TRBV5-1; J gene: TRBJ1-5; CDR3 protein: CASSLSGGQRQPQHF
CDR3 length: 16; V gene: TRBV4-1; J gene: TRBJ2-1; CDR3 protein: CASSQDFGQGANEQFF
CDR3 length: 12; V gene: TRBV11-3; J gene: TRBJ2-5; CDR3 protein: CASSVGRDRQYF
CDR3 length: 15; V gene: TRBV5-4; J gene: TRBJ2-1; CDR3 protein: CASSLTSWTGDEQFF
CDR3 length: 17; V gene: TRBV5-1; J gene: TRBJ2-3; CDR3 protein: CASSPRLAGGSTDTQYF
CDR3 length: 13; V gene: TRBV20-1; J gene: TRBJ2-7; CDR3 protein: CSARGLPKGEQYF
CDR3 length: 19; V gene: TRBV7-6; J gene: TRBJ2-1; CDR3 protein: CASSLLPAGGEISYNEQFF
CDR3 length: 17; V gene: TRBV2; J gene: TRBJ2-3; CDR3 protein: CASSETLTGLATDTQYF
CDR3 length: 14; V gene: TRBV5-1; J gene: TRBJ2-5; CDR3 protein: CASSLNRVVETQYF
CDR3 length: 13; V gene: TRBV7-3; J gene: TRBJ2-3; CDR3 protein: CASSPLDGDTQYF
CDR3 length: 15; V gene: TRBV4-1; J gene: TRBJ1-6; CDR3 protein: CASSHHRDYNSPLHF
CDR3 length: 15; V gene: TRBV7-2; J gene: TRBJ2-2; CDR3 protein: CASSTKRGHTGELFF
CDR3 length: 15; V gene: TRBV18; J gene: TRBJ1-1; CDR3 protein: CASSPGLGVNTEAFF
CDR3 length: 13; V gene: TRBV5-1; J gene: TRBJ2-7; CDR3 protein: CASHLDGAYEQYF
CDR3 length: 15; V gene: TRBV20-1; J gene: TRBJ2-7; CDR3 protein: CSARNQGGGRYEQYF
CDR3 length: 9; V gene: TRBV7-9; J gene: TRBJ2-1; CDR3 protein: CASSNEQFF
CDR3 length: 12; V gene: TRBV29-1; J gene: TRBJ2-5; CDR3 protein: CSVVRYQETQYF
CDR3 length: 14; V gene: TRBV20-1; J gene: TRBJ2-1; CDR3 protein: CSAQGLADNNEQFF
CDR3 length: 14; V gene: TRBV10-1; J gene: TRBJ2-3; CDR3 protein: CASSAQGLIDTQYF
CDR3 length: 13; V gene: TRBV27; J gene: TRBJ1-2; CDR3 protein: CASSLGRLGGYTF
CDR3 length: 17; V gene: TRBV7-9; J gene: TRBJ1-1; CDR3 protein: CASTTGGQGAKDTEAFF
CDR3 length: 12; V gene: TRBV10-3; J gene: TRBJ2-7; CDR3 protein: CAIGASTYEQYF
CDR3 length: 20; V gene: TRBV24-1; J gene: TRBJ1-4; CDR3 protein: CATSEGQGYEVEAVDEKLFF
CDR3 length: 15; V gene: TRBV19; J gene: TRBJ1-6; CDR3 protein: CASRSGTGDNSPLHF
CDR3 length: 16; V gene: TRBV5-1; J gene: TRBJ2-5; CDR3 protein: CASSLPRGTGVETQYF